Following are 26 T cell receptor beta chains from one sample sequenced in a study of tumor-infiltrating lymphocytes in primary liver carcinoma. TCR beta cDNA was made from 400 to 600 ng total RNA with a constant-region primer. TCR beta libraries came from three nested multiplex PCR rounds using slightly modified ARM-PCR. Researchers ran the first two PCR rounds for approximately 10 cycles each with TRBV1-TRBV30 forward primers and a C-beta reverse primer. MiXCR, run by TCRdb on the multiplex PCR reads, gives a single entry per CDR3 protein. Among 150,000 to 200,000 distinct CDR3 sequences, 50% to 75% were seen once, and the ten largest hold approximately 68%. Unsorted whole blood served as the source of blood RNA, and germline DNA was extracted as well. The sequenced sample was peripheral blood. These receptors were collected from a man between 40 and 49 years old with primary liver carcinoma and hepatitis B virus infection.

A note on this clonotype: A much larger clonotype is one base distant, so this may be a read error. This chain uses TRBV29-1 with TRBJ2-7; no definite D call. This CDR3 has 13 residues. Germline V CDR1 and CDR2: SQVTM, ANQGSEA. Trimming pared 4 bases from V and 2 bases from J, leaving 12 bases between. CDR3 in amino acids: CSVALQATYEQYF. In DNA, the CDR3 is TGCAGCGTTGCTTTGCAGGCGACCTACGAGCAGTACTTC.

The chain recombines TRBV11-3 with TRBJ2-1; TRBD2 matches at 10 bases. Looked up from germline, CDR1 is SGHNT and CDR2 is YENEEA. The CDR3 length is 16 residues. The V segment lost 2 bases and the J segment 8 bases; nucleotides outside the gene matches: 9. The CDR3 nucleotides are TGTGCCAGCAGCTTATCCTGTGTACTAGCGGGATATGAGCAGTTCTTC. Its translation: CASSLSCVLAGYEQFF.

This clonotype showed up just a few times. The rearrangement uses TRBV5-1 and TRBJ2-7, with D possibly being TRBD1 or TRBD2 (5 bases each). Germline V gene lookup returns CDR1 SGHRS and CDR2 YFSETQ. The V end lost 4 bases, the J end lost 6 bases, and 17 bases lay between the germline ends. The CDR3 sequence is 14 residues long. CDR3 DNA: TGCGCCAGCAGCCGAGGGGATCGGGGTATCGAGCAGTACTTC. It is translated as CASSRGDRGIEQYF.

Turning to this clonotype: One end of the junction does not line up with germline, which may come from a read error. The chain is built from TRBV5-4 and TRBJ1-6, with a possible D match to TRBD1 (5 bases). Germline values: CDR1 SGHNT, CDR2 YYREEE (reference sequence). The CDR3 extends over 17 amino acids. The CDR3 nucleotides are TGTACCAGCAGGCCTTCGGTCCGGGGGAGTAGGAATTCACCCCTCCACTTT. It encodes CTSRPSVRGSRNSPLHF.

This clonotype came up a few times. J is TRBJ2-1 and V is TRBV6-5, with 7 bases lining up with TRBD2. The junction had 13 bases not matched to a gene; V was cut back by 5 bases and J by 9 bases. The CDR3 has 15 residues. Germline CDR1 and CDR2: MNHEY and SVGAGI. The CDR3 nucleotides read TGTGCCAGCAGTCTTTGGGAGGGCCTTAGCAGTGAGCAGTTCTTC. Its protein product is CASSLWEGLSSEQFF.

The chain carries TRBV7-2 and TRBJ2-7; D is possibly TRBD2 (6 bases). V lost 6 bases and J 5 bases, leaving 14 bases between the germline ends. Germline V gives CDR1 SGHTA, CDR2 FQGNSA. The CDR3 consists of 13 residues. The CDR3 sequence: CASRRGGGNEQYF. The CDR3 nucleotides are TGTGCCAGCAGAAGGGGTGGGGGGAACGAGCAGTACTTC.

Regarding this clonotype: One base away lies a much larger clone, so this may be a sequencing read error. The chain joins TRBV11-2 to TRBJ2-7, with D unresolved. The CDR3 loop spans 12 amino acids. Trimming removed 6 bases at V and 5 bases at J, with 11 bases between. CDR1 SGHAT and CDR2 FQNNGV come from the germline V gene. CDR3 nucleotide sequence: TGTGCCAGCAGTAGCCTGGGGAACGAGCAGTACTTC. It specifies CASSSLGNEQYF.

Comments on this clonotype: This may be a read error: a much more frequent sequence differs by one nucleotide. The gene calls are TRBV29-1 and TRBJ2-5; D tentatively reads TRBD1 or TRBD2 (5 bases each). The ends were cut back, 0 bases at V and 8 bases at J, with 10 bases in the middle. CDR3 length equals 12 residues. In germline, CDR1 is SQVTM, CDR2 ANQGSEA. CDR3 sequence reads: CSVEDRGDTQYF. CDR3 coding DNA: TGCAGCGTTGAAGATCGGGGCGATACCCAGTACTTC. Full variable domain (remainder filled in from reference TRBV29-1 and TRBJ2-5): SAVISQKPSRDICQRGTSLTIQCQVDSQVTMMFWYRQQPGQSLTLIATANQGSEATYESGFVIDKFPISRPNLTFSTLTVSNMSPEDSSIYLCSVEDRGDTQYFGPGTRLLVL.

A note on this clonotype: Given a much more abundant clone one base away, this may be a read error. The gene calls are TRBV29-1 and TRBJ2-5; D unresolved. The germline V gene encodes CDR1 SQVTM and CDR2 ANQGSEA. CDR3 length: 14 residues. V lost 5 bases and J lost 4, with 17 bases in between. CDR3: CSVLVNAEVETQYF. The DNA of the CDR3 is TGCAGCGTTCTTGTTAACGCAGAGGTAGAGACCCAGTACTTC.

The rearrangement uses TRBV6-1 and TRBJ1-5; D is unclear. Trimming took 1 base from V and 7 from J, leaving 8 bases between them. Germline CDR1 reads MNHNS; CDR2 reads SASEGT. The CDR3 sequence is 13 residues long. The DNA for the CDR3 is TGTGCCAGCAGTGAAGTGTTGGAACAGCCCCAGCATTTT. Its protein product is CASSEVLEQPQHF.

This clonotype appeared many times. The V gene is TRBV29-1, the J gene TRBJ2-5; weak D call: TRBD2 (5 bases). The CDR3 has 15 amino acids. Trimming removed 6 bases from V and 1 base from J, with 18 bases in between. CDR1 is SQVTM and CDR2 is ANQGSEA in the germline V gene. The CDR3 coding sequence is TGCAGCGTAAAATTTCTAGCTTCCGGCCAAGAGACCCAGTACTTC. Translation: CSVKFLASGQETQYF.

With regard to this clonotype: This clone may be a read error of a much larger clone one base away. CDR3 sequence (DNA): TGTGCCAGCAGTTCGATAGGACAGAGTCAAGAGACCCAGTACTTC. It yields the protein CASSSIGQSQETQYF. The gene calls are TRBV28 and TRBJ2-5; D might be TRBD1 (6 bases). Between the trimmed V and J ends, which lost 4 bases and 2 bases, there was a span of 14 bases. This CDR3 is built from 15 residues. The germline CDR1 and CDR2 sequences are MDHEN and SYDVKM.

The V gene is TRBV5-1, the J gene TRBJ1-2; 7 bases are a match to TRBD1. Trimming at V came to 7 bases and at J to 5 bases, leaving 5 bases not matched to a gene. This CDR3 has 12 residues. Looked up from germline, CDR1 is SGHRS and CDR2 is YFSETQ. The CDR3 loop reads CASRGTEYGYTF. The DNA for the CDR3 is TGCGCCAGCCGAGGGACAGAGTATGGCTACACCTTC.

The chain couples TRBV5-6 to TRBJ2-4; tentatively, D is TRBD1 (5 bases). The CDR3 sequence is 16 residues long. Germline values: CDR1 SGHDT, CDR2 YYEEEE. The V end was cut by 0 bases, the J end by 0 bases, with 10 bases between. The CDR3 sequence is CASSLVGVTAKNIQYF. Here the CDR3 DNA reads TGTGCCAGCAGCTTGGTAGGGGTGACAGCCAAAAACATTCAGTACTTC.

About this clonotype itself: This may be a read error, as it is one base from a much larger clone. This rearrangement joins TRBV29-1 to TRBJ2-1, with 8 nucleotides matching TRBD2. Trimming at V came to 0 bases and at J to 7 bases, leaving 11 bases not matched to a gene. This CDR3 is 16 amino acids long. Germline V gene lookup returns CDR1 SQVTM and CDR2 ANQGSEA. In DNA form, the CDR3 reads TGCAGCGTTGAAGATCCGCGGGGGGCCCTTGGGAATGAGCAGTTCTTC. As protein: CSVEDPRGALGNEQFF.

With respect to this clonotype: Compared with germline, one end of the junction differs, possibly owing to a read error. The rearrangement uses TRBV6-2 or TRBV6-3 and TRBJ2-2; D might be TRBD2 (6 bases). This CDR3 is 11 amino acids long. The germline gives CDR1 MNHEY, CDR2 SVGEGT. The CDR3 is CASSPGGELVF. In nucleotides, the CDR3 is TGTGCCAGCAGTCCCGGCGGGGAGCTGGTTTTT.

The chain couples TRBV12-3 or TRBV12-4 to TRBJ2-1, with a possible D match to TRBD2 (6 bases). The CDR3 spans 14 residues. The V end was cut by 1 base, the J end by 15 bases, with 19 bases between. CDR3 DNA sequence: TGTGCCAGCAGTTTAGACCCGCTGGGGGGATTGGGGTTCTTC. Translated: CASSLDPLGGLGFF.

With respect to this clonotype: At one end, the junction sequence differs from germline, possibly due to a read error. The chain is built from TRBV6-5 and TRBJ2-7; 8 nucleotides agree with TRBD2. The CDR3 sequence is 14 residues long. CDR1 is MNHEY, CDR2 SVGAGI, per germline. The CDR3 sequence is CVSSPGGASYEQYF. In nucleotides, the CDR3 is TGTGTCAGCAGCCCGGGGGGGGCCTCCTACGAGCAGTACTTC.

This clonotype occurred many times. The J gene is TRBJ2-1, the V gene TRBV11-2; 9 nucleotides match TRBD2. The trim removed 2 bases at V and 7 bases at J, leaving 12 bases unmatched. CDR1 SGHAT and CDR2 FQNNGV come from the germline V gene. The CDR3 runs to 17 residues. This CDR3 reads CASSLFPRGRAGNEQFF. The CDR3 DNA reads TGTGCCAGCAGCTTATTTCCTCGCGGGAGGGCTGGGAATGAGCAGTTCTTC. The full variable domain, in which reference TRBV11-2 and TRBJ2-1 provide the parts outside the CDR3, is EAGVAQSPRYKIIEKRQSVAFWCNPISGHATLYWYQQILGQGPKLLIQFQNNGVVDDSQLPKDRFSAERLKGVDSTLKIQPAKLEDSAVYLCASSLFPRGRAGNEQFFGPGTRLTVL.

Concerning this clonotype itself: One base away lies a much larger clone, so this may be a sequencing read error. This chain joins TRBV6-1 and TRBJ2-1; 7 bases line up with TRBD2. This CDR3 is built from 15 residues. Looked up from germline, CDR1 is MNHNS and CDR2 is SASEGT. The CDR3 nucleotides are TGTACCAGCAGTGACGTTGCGGGAGTTCCCAATGAGCAGTTCTTC. Its protein product is CTSSDVAGVPNEQFF.

V gene TRBV2 combines with J gene TRBJ2-1, with D unresolved. The CDR3 length is 12 residues. Trimming took 4 bases from V and 7 from J, leaving 8 bases between them. Per germline, CDR1 SNHLY and CDR2 FYNNEI. The CDR3 DNA follows: TGTGCCAGCAGTGCATCGGGTAATGAGCAGTTCTTC. This codes for CASSASGNEQFF. The full variable domain, rest sourced from reference TRBV2 and TRBJ2-1, is EPEVTQTPSHQVTQMGQEVILRCVPISNHLYFYWYRQILGQKVEFLVSFYNNEISEKSEIFDDQFSVERPDGSNFTLKIRSTKLEDSAMYFCASSASGNEQFFGPGTRLTVL.

This clonotype has just a few counts. The chain uses TRBV6-2 or TRBV6-3 and TRBJ1-1; a possible D gene is TRBD1 (6 bases). The CDR3 consists of 15 residues. Germline V CDR1 and CDR2: MNHEY, SVGEGT. Trimming took 7 bases from V and 0 from J, leaving 15 bases between them. The CDR3 bases are TGTGCCAGCACCCCTCACGGACAGTTGAACACTGAAGCTTTCTTT. Its protein is CASTPHGQLNTEAFF.

The V and J genes are TRBV7-9 and TRBJ2-3; 7 bases are shared with TRBD2. Trimming took 5 bases from V and 2 from J; bases not matched to a gene: 4. Germline assignment: CDR1 SEHNR and CDR2 FQNEAQ (reference sequence). The CDR3 contains 14 residues. The CDR3, as DNA: TGTGCCAGCAGCCCCCTAGCGGACACAGATACGCAGTATTTT. Protein: CASSPLADTDTQYF.

Concerning this clonotype itself: Germline is not matched at one junction end, which may reflect a read error. J is TRBJ1-1 and V is TRBV11-1; possibly TRBD1 for D (5 bases). CDR1 SGHAT and CDR2 FQDESV come from the germline V gene (reference sequence). CDR3 length equals 15 residues. The CDR3 DNA follows: TGTGCCAGCAGCCCCCCGACGGGGCAAAACACTGATGCTTTCTTT. This encodes CASSPPTGQNTDAFF.

This clonotype was seen once. It may be a read error: a sequence one base away is much more abundant. Given the absence of the conserved phenylalanine or tryptophan at the CDR3 end, a read error is likely. This chain uses TRBV29-1 with TRBJ2-7, with 13 bases that match TRBD2. The germline V gene encodes CDR1 SQVTM and CDR2 ANQGSEA. Trimming took 6 bases from V and 5 from J; bases not matched to a gene: 4. The CDR3 has 13 amino acids. The CDR3 loop reads CSVRTSGRDEQYY. The CDR3 bases are TGCAGCGTACGGACTAGCGGGAGAGACGAGCAGTACTAC.

CDR3 amino acids: CSVGRTLGVETQYF. The CDR3 nucleotides are TGCAGCGTAGGACGGACACTTGGGGTAGAGACCCAGTACTTC. The gene calls are TRBV29-1 and TRBJ2-5; maybe TRBD1 (5 bases). Germline V gene data show CDR1 as SQVTM and CDR2 as ANQGSEA. The CDR3 is 14 residues long. Trimming cost V 6 bases and J 4 bases, with 18 bases left between them. The full variable domain, completed using reference TRBV29-1 and TRBJ2-5, is SAVISQKPSRDICQRGTSLTIQCQVDSQVTMMFWYRQQPGQSLTLIATANQGSEATYESGFVIDKFPISRPNLTFSTLTVSNMSPEDSSIYLCSVGRTLGVETQYFGPGTRLLVL.